Sequencing of this T cell receptor (beta chain) was carried out in a study of regulatory T cells in long-lasting Graves disease. This clonotype was counted ten times or more. Through Arm-PCR of CDR3 regions and iRepertoire HTBI primers, TCR beta libraries were built. TCRdb ran MiXCR on the multiplex PCR reads and lists one entry per CDR3 protein. There are roughly 360,000 distinct CDR3 sequences in the sample; 10% to 15% occur only once, and under 20% lies in the top ten. V was shortened by 8 bases and J by 4 bases, with 28 bases between the two germline ends. This CDR3 is built from 18 residues. Time point here: newly diagnosed GD, antithyroid drugs for less than 3 months. The TCR library was prepared using RNA isolated from PBMCs. The same specimen was also included in a second study, on T cells in Graves' hyperthyroidism and ophthalmopathy.

The clonotype originates from a woman between 18 and 30 years old with Graves disease. The rearrangement joins TRBV12-3 or TRBV12-4 to TRBJ2-3; a weak D match, TRBD1 (5 bases). Specimen: peripheral blood mononuclear cells (PBMCs), collected at new diagnosis, from a patient treated with antithyroid drugs. CDR3 region: CASLGGREGGINPDTQYF. For the CDR3, the DNA is TGTGCCAGCCTCGGCGGCAGGGAAGGTGGGATAAATCCAGATACGCAGTATTTT.